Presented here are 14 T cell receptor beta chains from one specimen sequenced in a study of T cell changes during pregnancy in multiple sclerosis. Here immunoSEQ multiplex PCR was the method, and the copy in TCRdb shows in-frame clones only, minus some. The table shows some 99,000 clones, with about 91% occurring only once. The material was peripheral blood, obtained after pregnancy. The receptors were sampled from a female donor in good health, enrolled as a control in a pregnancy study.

CDR3 bases: TGTGCCAGCTCCCCCCGGCAACAAAGGGGTCTAGACACTGAAGCTTTCTTT. Encoded protein: CASSPRQQRGLDTEAFF. The chain has TRBV18 and TRBJ1-1, with D possibly being TRBD1 (5 bases). This CDR3 is built from 17 residues. The germline V gene has CDR1 KGHSH and CDR2 LQKENI. Between the trimmed V and J ends, which lost 6 bases and 3 bases, there was a span of 23 bases.

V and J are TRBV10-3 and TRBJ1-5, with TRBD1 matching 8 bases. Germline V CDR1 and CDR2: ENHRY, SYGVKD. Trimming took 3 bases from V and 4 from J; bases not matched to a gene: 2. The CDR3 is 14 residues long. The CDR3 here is CAISEDRGNQPQHF. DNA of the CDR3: TGTGCCATCAGTGAAGACAGGGGTAATCAGCCCCAGCATTTT.

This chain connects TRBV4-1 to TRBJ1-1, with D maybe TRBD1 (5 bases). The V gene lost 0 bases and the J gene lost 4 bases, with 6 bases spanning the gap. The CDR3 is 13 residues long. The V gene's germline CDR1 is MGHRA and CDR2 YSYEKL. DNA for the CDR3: TGCGCCAGCAGCCAAGATGGGGCCACTGAAGCTTTCTTT. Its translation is CASSQDGATEAFF.

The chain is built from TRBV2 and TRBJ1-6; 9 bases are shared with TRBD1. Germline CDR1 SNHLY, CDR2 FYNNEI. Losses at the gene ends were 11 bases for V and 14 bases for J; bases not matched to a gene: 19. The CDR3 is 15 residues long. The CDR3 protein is CAGADSRDREAALHF. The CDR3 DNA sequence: TGTGCCGGTGCTGATTCCCGGGACAGGGAGGCAGCCCTCCACTTT.

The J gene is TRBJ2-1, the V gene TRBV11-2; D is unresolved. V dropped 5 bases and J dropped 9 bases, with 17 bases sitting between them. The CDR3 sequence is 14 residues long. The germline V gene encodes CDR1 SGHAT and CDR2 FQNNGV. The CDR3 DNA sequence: TGTGCCAGCAGCCCCCCCCTCGGTTTTGGTGAGCAGTTCTTC. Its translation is CASSPPLGFGEQFF.

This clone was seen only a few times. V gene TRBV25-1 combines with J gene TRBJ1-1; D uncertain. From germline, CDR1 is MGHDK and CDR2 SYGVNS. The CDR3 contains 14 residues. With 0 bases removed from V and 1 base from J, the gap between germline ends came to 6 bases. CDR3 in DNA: TGTGCCAGCAGTGAATATCTAGAGAACACTGAAGCTTTCTTT. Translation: CASSEYLENTEAFF.

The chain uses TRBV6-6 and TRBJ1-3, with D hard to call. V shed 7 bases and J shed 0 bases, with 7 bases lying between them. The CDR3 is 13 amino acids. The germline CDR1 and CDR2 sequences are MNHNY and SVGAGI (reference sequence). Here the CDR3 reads CASKQSSGNTIYF. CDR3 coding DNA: TGTGCCAGCAAACAGAGCTCTGGAAACACCATATATTTT.

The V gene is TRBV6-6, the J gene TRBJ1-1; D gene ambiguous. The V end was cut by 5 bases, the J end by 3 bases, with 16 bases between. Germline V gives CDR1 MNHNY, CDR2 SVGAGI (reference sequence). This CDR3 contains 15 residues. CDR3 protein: CASSQLLREDTEAFF. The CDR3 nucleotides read TGTGCCAGCAGTCAGCTCCTCCGGGAGGACACTGAAGCTTTCTTT.

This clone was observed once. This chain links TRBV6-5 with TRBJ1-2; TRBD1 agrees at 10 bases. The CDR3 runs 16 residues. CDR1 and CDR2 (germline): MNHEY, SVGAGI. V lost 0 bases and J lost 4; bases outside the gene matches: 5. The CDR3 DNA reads TGTGCCAGCAGTTACTCCGGGACAGGGGAGCGCTATGGCTACACCTTC. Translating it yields CASSYSGTGERYGYTF.

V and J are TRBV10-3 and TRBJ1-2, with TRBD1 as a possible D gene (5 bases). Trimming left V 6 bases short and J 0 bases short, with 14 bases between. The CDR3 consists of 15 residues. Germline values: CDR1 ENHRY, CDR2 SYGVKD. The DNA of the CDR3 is TGTGCCATCAGGATCAGGGTAGTGGCTAACTATGGCTACACCTTC. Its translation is CAIRIRVVANYGYTF.

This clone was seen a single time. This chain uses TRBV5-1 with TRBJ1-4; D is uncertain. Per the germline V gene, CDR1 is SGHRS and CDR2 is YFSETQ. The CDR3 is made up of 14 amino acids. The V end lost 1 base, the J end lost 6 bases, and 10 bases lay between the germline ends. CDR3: CASSLQRGDEKLFF. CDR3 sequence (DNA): TGCGCCAGCAGCTTGCAGCGGGGAGATGAAAAACTGTTTTTT. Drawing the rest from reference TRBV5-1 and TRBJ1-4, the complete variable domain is KAGVTQTPRYLIKTRGQQVTLSCSPISGHRSVSWYQQTPGQGLQFLFEYFSETQRNKGNFPGRFSGRQFSNSRSEMNVSTLELGDSALYLCASSLQRGDEKLFFGSGTQLSVL.

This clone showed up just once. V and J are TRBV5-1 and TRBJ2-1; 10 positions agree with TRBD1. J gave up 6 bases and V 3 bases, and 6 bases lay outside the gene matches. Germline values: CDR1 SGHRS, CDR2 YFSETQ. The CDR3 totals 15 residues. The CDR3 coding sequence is TGCGCCAGCAGCTCGCCAGGACAGGGGGGCAATGAGCAGTTCTTC. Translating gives CASSSPGQGGNEQFF. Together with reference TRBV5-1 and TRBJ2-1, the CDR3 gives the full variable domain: KAGVTQTPRYLIKTRGQQVTLSCSPISGHRSVSWYQQTPGQGLQFLFEYFSETQRNKGNFPGRFSGRQFSNSRSEMNVSTLELGDSALYLCASSSPGQGGNEQFFGPGTRLTVL.

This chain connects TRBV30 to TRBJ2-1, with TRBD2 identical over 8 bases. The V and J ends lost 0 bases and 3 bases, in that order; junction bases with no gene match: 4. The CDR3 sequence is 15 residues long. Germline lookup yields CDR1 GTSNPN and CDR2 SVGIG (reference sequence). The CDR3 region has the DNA TGTGCCTGGAGTGTAATCGCGGGGGGCTACAATGAGCAGTTCTTC. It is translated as CAWSVIAGGYNEQFF.

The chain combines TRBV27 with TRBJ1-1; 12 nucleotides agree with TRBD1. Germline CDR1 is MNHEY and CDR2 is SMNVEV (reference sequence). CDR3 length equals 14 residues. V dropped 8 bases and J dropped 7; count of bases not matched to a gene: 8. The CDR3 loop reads CASRLGQGAYEAFF. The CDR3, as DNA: TGTGCCAGCCGGTTGGGACAGGGGGCCTATGAAGCTTTCTTT.